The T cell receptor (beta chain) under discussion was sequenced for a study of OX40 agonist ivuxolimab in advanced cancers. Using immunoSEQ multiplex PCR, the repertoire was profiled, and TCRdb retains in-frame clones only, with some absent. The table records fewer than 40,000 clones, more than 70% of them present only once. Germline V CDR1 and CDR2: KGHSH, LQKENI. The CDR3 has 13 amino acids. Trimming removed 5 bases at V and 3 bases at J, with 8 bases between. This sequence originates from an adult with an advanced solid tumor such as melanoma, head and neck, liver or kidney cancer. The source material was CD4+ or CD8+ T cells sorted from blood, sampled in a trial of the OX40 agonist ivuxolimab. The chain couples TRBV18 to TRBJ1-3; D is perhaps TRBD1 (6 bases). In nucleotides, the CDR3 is TGTGCCAGCTCAACACAGGGTGGAAACACCATATATTTT. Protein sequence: CASSTQGGNTIYF.